This TCR beta chain is drawn from a study of blood T cell repertoires in COVID-19. Study as a whole: The analysed material was cDNA or gDNA that came from T cells, B-cell-depleted T cells, or PBMCs.

The length of the CDR3 is 13 residues. CDR1 LGHDT and CDR2 YNNKEL come from the germline V gene (reference sequence). V shed 2 bases and J shed 7 bases, with 11 bases lying between them. Libraries were prepared by immunoSEQ multiplex PCR; TCRdb keeps only in-frame clonotypes and omits some of them. The sample includes approximately 70,000 clones, about 80% of them seen just once. The rearrangement joins TRBV3-1 (or the pseudogene TRBV3-2) to TRBJ1-2; tentatively, D is TRBD1 (6 bases). Sequencing was carried out using peripheral blood. The clonotype was recovered from an older woman with acute or convalescent COVID-19. The CDR3 DNA sequence: TGTGCCAGCAGCCAACTAGACAGGTCTGGCTACACCTTC. It encodes CASSQLDRSGYTF.